The 14 T cell receptor beta chains listed next were all sequenced from one sample in a study of PD-1 blockade in mismatch repair-deficient tumors (dated by TCRdb to the late 2010s). The library was prepared using the immunoSEQ multiplex PCR assay. Drawn from immuneACCESS, this table holds only the in-frame rearrangements with V and J called that TCRdb kept. Clones are partly lost; checked studies trace under half to an unresolved V gene and leave the rest unexplained. The sample records roughly 130,000 clones, 85% to 90% of which are singletons. The top ten constitute roughly 12% of the sample. Sample: peripheral blood, taken just over 70 weeks after starting pembrolizumab. The source of these receptors is an adult with mismatch repair-deficient cancer.

This rearrangement joins TRBV6-1 to TRBJ1-2; D may be TRBD1 (5 bases). CDR3 length equals 16 residues. The germline gives CDR1 MNHNS, CDR2 SASEGT. V was trimmed by 1 base and J by 4 bases, leaving 16 bases between them. The CDR3 here is CASSEGRWGLSYGYTF. CDR3 coding DNA: TGTGCCAGCAGTGAAGGGCGGTGGGGACTCAGCTATGGCTACACCTTC.

This clone was recorded only once. V and J are TRBV30 and TRBJ2-1; D gene unclear. Trimming left V 4 bases short and J 0 bases short, with 10 bases between. In germline, CDR1 is GTSNPN, CDR2 SVGIG (reference sequence). The CDR3 sequence is 14 residues long. CDR3 DNA sequence: TGTGCCTGGACTCTTGGAAGCTCCTACAATGAGCAGTTCTTC. It encodes CAWTLGSSYNEQFF.

The CDR3 sequence is CASSPGLAGLDTQYF. In nucleotides, the CDR3 is TGTGCCAGCAGCCCGGGACTAGCGGGGTTAGATACGCAGTATTTT. The V gene is TRBV9, the J gene TRBJ2-3; 13 bases match TRBD2. Germline V lookup: CDR1 SGDLS, CDR2 YYNGEE. The CDR3 sequence is 15 residues long. V lost 4 bases to trimming and J lost 5 bases; unmatched junction nucleotides: 4.

The V gene is TRBV7-9, the J gene TRBJ2-7; D gene unclear. The V end lost 1 base, the J end lost 3 bases, and 13 bases lay between the germline ends. CDR3 length: 15 amino acids. Germline assignment: CDR1 SEHNR and CDR2 FQNEAQ (reference sequence). CDR3 sequence: CASSLGDGTDYEQYF. CDR3 bases: TGTGCCAGCAGCTTAGGCGACGGAACAGACTACGAGCAGTACTTC.

V gene TRBV19 combines with J gene TRBJ2-7, with D perhaps TRBD1 (6 bases). The CDR3 consists of 13 residues. Germline V gene data show CDR1 as LNHDA and CDR2 as SQIVND (reference sequence). Trimming stripped 1 base from V and 7 bases from J, with 11 bases between. CDR3 region: CASSIAVQGEQYF. CDR3 coding DNA: TGTGCCAGTAGTATAGCCGTCCAGGGGGAGCAGTACTTC.

The chain has TRBV2 and TRBJ2-1, with 8 bases identical to TRBD1. CDR3 length equals 14 residues. Looked up from germline, CDR1 is SNHLY and CDR2 is FYNNEI. With V trimmed by 4 bases and J by 4 bases, 3 bases remained unmatched. The CDR3 DNA reads TGTGCCAGCAGTGGGACAGGGTCGTACAATGAGCAGTTCTTC. Translated, it gives CASSGTGSYNEQFF.

V is TRBV9 and J is TRBJ1-5, with a possible D match to TRBD1 (6 bases). Looked up from germline, CDR1 is SGDLS and CDR2 is YYNGEE. This CDR3 is 15 amino acids long. Trimming stripped 4 bases from V and 3 bases from J, with 14 bases between. The CDR3 sequence: CASSTGGAPNQPQHF. The CDR3 bases are TGTGCCAGCAGCACGGGGGGGGCTCCCAATCAGCCCCAGCATTTT.

This rearrangement joins TRBV2 to TRBJ2-4; D possibly corresponds to TRBD1 (6 bases). The V gene's germline CDR1 is SNHLY and CDR2 FYNNEI. This CDR3 is built from 14 residues. Trimming cost V 3 bases and J 4 bases, with 10 bases left between them. CDR3 sequence (DNA): TGTGCCAGCAGTGAGTCAGGGGTTAAAAACATTCAGTACTTC. It translates to CASSESGVKNIQYF.

The chain has TRBV14 and TRBJ2-7; 7 bases line up with TRBD1. This CDR3 has 16 amino acids. Germline V gene lookup returns CDR1 SGHDN and CDR2 FVKESK. V shed 0 bases and J 2 bases; nucleotides not matched to a gene: 7. CDR3 in DNA: TGTGCCAGCAGCCAAGATACGGGACAGCTTCCCTACGAGCAGTACTTC. It encodes CASSQDTGQLPYEQYF.

The chain links TRBV7-9 to TRBJ2-1, with 12 bases identical to TRBD1. The germline CDR1 and CDR2 sequences are SEHNR and FQNEAQ (reference sequence). V dropped 3 bases and J dropped 8; count of bases not matched to a gene: 5. The CDR3 contains 15 residues. The CDR3 is CASSFRDRGRDEQFF. The CDR3 region has the DNA TGTGCCAGCAGCTTCCGGGACAGGGGGCGGGATGAGCAGTTCTTC.

The CDR3 DNA reads TGTGCCAGCAGTCCGGCACCTCTCTCCTACGAGCAGTACTTC. Amino acids: CASSPAPLSYEQYF. This chain joins TRBV7-2 and TRBJ2-7; D gene unclear. CDR1 is SGHTA, CDR2 FQGNSA, per germline. CDR3 length: 14 amino acids. With 6 bases removed from V and 0 bases from J, the gap between germline ends came to 12 bases.

The rearrangement links TRBV20-1 to TRBJ2-7; D unresolved. Trimming cost V 5 bases and J 2 bases, with 7 bases left between them. The CDR3 is made up of 11 amino acids. The germline V gene encodes CDR1 DFQATT and CDR2 SNEGSKA (reference sequence). CDR3 region: CSARRTYEQYF. The CDR3 DNA reads as TGCAGTGCTCGTCGAACCTACGAGCAGTACTTC.

The rearrangement uses TRBV2 and TRBJ1-1, with D maybe TRBD1 (5 bases). Between the trimmed V and J ends, which lost 6 bases and 6 bases, there was a span of 23 bases. The germline gives CDR1 SNHLY, CDR2 FYNNEI. This CDR3 region has 16 residues. The CDR3 DNA sequence: TGTGCCAGCAGCGGAGACCAAGACCAGGGCCGGCCTGAAGCTTTCTTT. This sequence encodes CASSGDQDQGRPEAFF.

V usage is TRBV4-2 and J usage is TRBJ2-6; 8 bases match TRBD1. Germline CDR1 LGHNA, CDR2 YNFKEQ. The CDR3 covers 16 residues. V gave up 1 base and J gave up 4 bases; unmatched junction bases: 3. The CDR3: CASSQGTGRGANVLTF. CDR3 nucleotide sequence: TGTGCCAGCAGCCAAGGGACAGGGAGGGGGGCCAACGTCCTGACTTTC.